A selection of T cell receptor beta chains follows, all from one sample in a study of identical twins. Using its own MiXCR run on the 5' RACE reads, TCRdb lists one record per CDR3 protein. The sample contains around 280,000 distinct CDR3 sequences, approximately 8% of which appear only once. The same data also contributed to another study, on yellow fever vaccine responses in identical twins.

Specimen: memory (CD45RO+) T cells sorted from blood. These TCRs come from a woman younger than 30 in good health. Each CDR3 is given with its conserved first and last residue. The D gene is left open where the match is weak. Clone size appears in some rows only: once, few, many, or a class for an expanded clone.

>TRBV29-1|TRBD2|many
CSVGLAGGPNEQFF
>TRBV7-9|.|many
CASSLGTASPRETQYF
>TRBV28|TRBD2|.
CASSDLAGGFWGTDTQYF
>TRBV3-1|TRBD1|once
CACCRPGTGFMNTEAFF
>TRBV3-1|TRBD1|few
CASRGQGADGYTF
>TRBV20-1|.|many
CSARYADTQYF
>TRBV20-1|.|many
CSATRDGVLALHF
>TRBV29-1|TRBD2|many
CSAGTSGRVTDTQYF
>TRBV6-2/TRBV6-3|.|.
CASSPAGIRNSPLHF
>TRBV20-1|.|.
CSARGRLGGGNNEQFF
>TRBV11-3|.|few
CASSLEPGSGNTEAFF
>TRBV3-1|.|few
CASSPSSPVRQTTNEKLFF
>TRBV5-1|.|many
CASSSGGSFNEKLFF
>TRBV7-9|.|few
CASSDGFGINEKLFF
>TRBV20-1|TRBD2|.
CSAFSVAGVYEQYF
>TRBV5-1|TRBD2|many
CASSLGTSGNTDTQYF
>TRBV29-1|.|many
CSVVGASTDTQYF
>TRBV11-3|TRBD2|few
CASSTVLAGDGNEQFF
>TRBV29-1|TRBD1|few
CSVGGQGSSGANVLTF
>TRBV20-1|TRBD2|.
CSARDYQREGLWSYEQYF
>TRBV18|.|.
CASSPPQGNTGELFF
>TRBV11-2|.|few
CASSNSPNEQYF
>TRBV11-2|.|few
CASRSNSGTRGSPLHF
>TRBV9|.|many
CASSPRRGIAEQFF
>TRBV11-2|TRBD1|many
CASSSVGQDEQYF
>TRBV20-1|.|many
CSARTQGEQFF
>TRBV20-1|TRBD2|few
CSAPIGGGLTDTQYF
>TRBV20-1|TRBD1|many
CSALGQGVTQYF
>TRBV6-5|.|many
CASSYGPGLNTEAFF
>TRBV7-3|.|few
CASSDGPASADTQYF
>TRBV6-1|.|.
CASSREGKETQYF